This T cell receptor (beta chain) was sequenced for a study of blood T cell repertoires in COVID-19. For the study at large: COVID-19 samples, acute and convalescent, were from the United States, Italy and Spain.

Profiling relied on immunoSEQ multiplex PCR, and the TCRdb table lists in-frame clones only, not all of them. The top ten clones hold roughly 8.7% of a sample with about 210,000 clones, about 79% of them seen once. The CDR3 has 15 residues. CDR1 is LGHNA and CDR2 is YNFKEQ in the germline V gene. Between the trimmed V and J ends, which lost 0 bases and 2 bases, there was a span of 10 bases. In this sample, this clone turned up a few times. J is TRBJ1-2 and V is TRBV4-2; D is unclear. The specimen sequenced was peripheral blood. The sequence came from a man aged 50 to 59 with active or convalescent COVID-19. CDR3 DNA sequence: TGTGCCAGCAGCCAAGATCCCGGTTTGAACTATGGCTACACCTTC. Residues: CASSQDPGLNYGYTF.